A selection of T cell receptor beta chains follows, all from one sample in a study of cytomegalovirus exposure and HLA in healthy donors. Assay: immunoSEQ multiplex PCR; the TCRdb copy retains only in-frame clones and omits some. The sample lists under 200,000 clones, about 75% occurring once. The sequenced sample consisted of PBMCs. These receptors came from a male donor in good health and CMV-seropositive. The conserved cysteine and the conserved F or W are not part of the CDR3 here.

CDR3 protein	V gene	J gene
ASGLILTNQPQH	TRBV12-5	TRBJ1-5
ASSQDPGQGYGEQF	TRBV4-2	TRBJ2-1
ASSLQTNTDTQY	TRBV4-1	TRBJ2-3
ASSLPQVSYEQY	TRBV11-3	TRBJ2-7
ASSGYTWGGNQPQH	TRBV21-1	TRBJ1-5
ASSYFRGGEAF	TRBV6-5	TRBJ1-1
SAGTGPTYEQY	TRBV29-1	TRBJ2-7
ASSYTGTGTRYT	TRBV7-2	TRBJ1-2
ASSPTDDRFDEQY	TRBV4-1	TRBJ2-7
ASSSTLSGELF	TRBV19	TRBJ2-2
ASSTVGTSYRNEQF	TRBV27	TRBJ2-1
ASSEGGDRGLFT	TRBV6-1	TRBJ1-2
ASSQALTGGPYNEQF	TRBV4-1	TRBJ2-1
ASSLLGRRDGELF	TRBV27	TRBJ2-2
ASSLTATETYEQY	TRBV4-3	TRBJ2-7